Described below is a single TCR beta chain sequence and its context. Its antigen remains unknown. The CDR3 has 14 residues. The ends were cut back, 0 bases at V and 7 bases at J, with 12 bases in the middle. CDR1 SGHTA and CDR2 FQGNSA come from the germline V gene. Primers: 60 Vbeta forward and 13 Jbeta reverse. The data were produced by immunoSEQ multiplex PCR, yet TCRdb's version contains in-frame clones alone and is incomplete. In the table there are approximately 130,000 clones, more than 80% of which are singletons. This sample was taken from a study of cytomegalovirus exposure and HLA in healthy donors. Study outcomes and limitations: A few CMV-associated chains proved CMV antigen-specific in vitro.

The sample was PBMCs. V is TRBV7-2 and J is TRBJ1-1; D not certain. This TCR derives from a woman between 40 and 55 years old in good health and CMV-seropositive. The CDR3 sequence: CASSLASPSGEAFF. As DNA, the CDR3 is TGTGCCAGCAGCTTAGCGAGCCCCTCGGGTGAAGCTTTCTTT. Together with reference TRBV7-2 and TRBJ1-1, the CDR3 gives the full variable domain: GAGVSQSPSNKVTEKGKDVELRCDPISGHTALYWYRQSLGQGLEFLIYFQGNSAPDKSGLPSDRFSAERTGGSVSTLTIQRTQQEDSAVYLCASSLASPSGEAFFGQGTRLTVV.